This T cell receptor beta chain was sequenced during a study of blood T cell repertoires in COVID-19. Study in general: Spain, Italy and the United States supplied samples that represented acute and convalescent COVID-19.

The method was immunoSEQ multiplex PCR; TCRdb's version includes in-frame clones alone and lacks a portion of them. Here the sample spans roughly 160,000 clones, about four fifths being singletons. The CDR3 is 15 residues long. With 0 bases removed from V and 0 bases from J, the gap between germline ends came to 8 bases. CDR1 SGHRS and CDR2 YFSETQ come from the germline V gene. The chain has TRBV5-1 and TRBJ2-3; D is unresolved. The TCR comes from an elderly woman with acute or convalescent COVID-19. Sample: peripheral blood. In nucleotides, the CDR3 is TGCGCCAGCAGCTTGGCGGCGGATAGCACAGATACGCAGTATTTT. Residues: CASSLAADSTDTQYF.